This TCR beta chain originates from a study of blood T cell repertoires in COVID-19. Method: immunoSEQ multiplex PCR; TCRdb's copy keeps in-frame clones and lacks some. The table shows about 81,000 clones, with roughly 90% occurring only once. The CDR3 length is 12 residues. Between the trimmed V and J ends, which lost 2 bases and 4 bases, there was a span of 4 bases. Germline values: CDR1 SGHKS, CDR2 YYEKEE (reference sequence). The TCR originated in a man in his 70s with acute or convalescent COVID-19. The sequencing sample was made of peripheral blood. V is TRBV5-5 and J is TRBJ1-3, with D unclear. Written as DNA, the CDR3 is TGTGCCAGCAGCTTACAAGGAAACACCATATATTTT. Encoded protein: CASSLQGNTIYF.